This entry lists 31 T cell receptor beta chains sequenced from one sample in a study of patients and donors after allogeneic stem cell transplantation. TCRdb reanalysed the RT-PCR reads using MiXCR and keeps one entry per CDR3 protein. The table includes 900,000 to 1,000,000 distinct CDR3 sequences, approximately 19% detected once. The material sequenced was blood, either unsorted or a sorted T cell fraction (not recorded which). The source is a human donor who was either an allogeneic HSCT recipient or a stem cell or donor lymphocyte infusion donor (not recorded which). It is not recorded whose cells these are; they may come from a transplant donor.

V is TRBV20-1 and J is TRBJ2-3, with TRBD2 identical over 8 bases. V lost 6 bases, J lost 4 bases, and 9 bases stayed unmatched. This CDR3 spans 14 amino acids. Germline V lookup: CDR1 DFQATT, CDR2 SNEGSKA (reference sequence). CDR3 DNA: TGCAGTGCCCTAGGGTCGGGGGGGGCAGATACGCAGTATTTT. It is translated as CSALGSGGADTQYF.

The chain employs TRBV25-1 and TRBJ2-7; TRBD1 is a possible D gene (6 bases). The ends were cut back, 2 bases at V and 2 bases at J, with 13 bases in the middle. CDR3 length equals 15 residues. Per germline, CDR1 MGHDK and CDR2 SYGVNS. DNA of the CDR3: TGTGCCAGCAGTGAACCGGGACACGGCGCCTACGAGCAGTACTTC. Encoded protein: CASSEPGHGAYEQYF.

The rearrangement uses TRBV3-1 and TRBJ2-1, with a tentative D call TRBD2 (6 bases). This CDR3 is built from 15 residues. Germline values: CDR1 LGHDT, CDR2 YNNKEL (reference sequence). Trimming left V 2 bases short and J 10 bases short, with 18 bases between. In DNA, the CDR3 is TGTGCCAGCAGCCAATCTGGGACTGGGGTCGGGGAGCAGTTCTTC. Translated: CASSQSGTGVGEQFF.

The chain links TRBV6-6 to TRBJ2-7; D may match TRBD1 or TRBD2 (5 bases each). V was shortened by 5 bases and J by 7 bases, with 15 bases between the two germline ends. Germline V gene data show CDR1 as MNHNY and CDR2 as SVGAGI (reference sequence). This CDR3 comprises 13 residues. CDR3 DNA sequence: TGTGCCAGCAGTAAACGAGGGGTCGAGGAGCAGTACTTC. It translates to CASSKRGVEEQYF.

The table lists this clonotype with a few counts. The chain is built from TRBV7-8 and TRBJ2-3; no clear D. Trimming took 1 base from V and 1 from J, leaving 18 bases between them. The CDR3 is 18 residues long. Germline V lookup: CDR1 SGHVS, CDR2 FQNEAQ. CDR3 residues: CASSLEALGGPGTDTQYF. The CDR3 DNA is TGTGCCAGCAGCTTAGAGGCTTTGGGTGGCCCTGGCACAGATACGCAGTATTTT.

This clonotype has more than one count but fewer than ten. The rearrangement joins TRBV24-1 to TRBJ1-2, with 9 nucleotides matching TRBD1. The ends lost 6 bases at V and 8 bases at J; junction bases unmatched: 6. This CDR3 has 13 residues. The germline V gene encodes CDR1 KGHDR and CDR2 SFDVKD. Here the CDR3 reads CATSLPGQGGYTF. DNA of the CDR3: TGTGCCACCAGTCTTCCGGGACAGGGCGGCTACACCTTC.

This clonotype was picked up many times. The chain is built from TRBV20-1 and TRBJ2-3; weak D call: TRBD2 (6 bases). Trimming removed 0 bases at V and 3 bases at J, with 16 bases between. Germline V CDR1 and CDR2: DFQATT, SNEGSKA (reference sequence). This CDR3 is built from 16 residues. The CDR3 protein is CSARDRGLHGTDTQYF. The DNA of the CDR3 is TGCAGTGCTAGAGATCGGGGACTTCACGGGACAGATACGCAGTATTTT.

This clonotype was seen at least ten times. The V call is TRBV7-9, the J call TRBJ2-7; 9 positions match TRBD2. CDR1 and CDR2 from the germline V gene are SEHNR and FQNEAQ (reference sequence). The length of the CDR3 is 14 residues. V lost 5 bases, J lost 1 base, and 3 bases stayed unmatched. CDR3 sequence reads: CASSRAGGSYEQYF. CDR3 nucleotide sequence: TGTGCCAGCAGCAGAGCGGGGGGATCCTACGAGCAGTACTTC.

The V and J genes are TRBV5-4 and TRBJ2-1; D ambiguous. CDR3 length: 16 residues. Germline CDR1 SGHNT, CDR2 YYREEE (reference sequence). V was shortened by 3 bases and J by 0 bases, with 13 bases between the two germline ends. CDR3 amino acids: CASSSRGLSSYNEQFF. The CDR3 region has the DNA TGTGCCAGCAGCTCACGCGGCTTGAGCTCCTACAATGAGCAGTTCTTC.

The gene calls are TRBV9 and TRBJ1-2; no definite D call. This CDR3 comprises 16 residues. CDR1 and CDR2 (germline): SGDLS, YYNGEE. V shed 4 bases and J shed 2 bases, with 18 bases lying between them. The CDR3 DNA reads TGTGCCAGCAGCCCCCTCGAGGGCCCCATCAACTATGGCTACACCTTC. Translating it yields CASSPLEGPINYGYTF.

The chain has TRBV12-3 or TRBV12-4 and TRBJ2-2; 10 bases are a match to TRBD1. V dropped 10 bases and J dropped 7; count of bases not matched to a gene: 6. This CDR3 spans 13 amino acids. CDR3 DNA: TGTGCCACCAGACAGGGGGCGGTCGGGGAGCTGTTTTTT. Its protein product is CATRQGAVGELFF.

This chain uses TRBV3-1 with TRBJ2-2; 11 bases match TRBD2. Trimming took 3 bases from V and 0 from J; bases not matched to a gene: 3. Germline loops: CDR1 LGHDT, CDR2 YNNKEL (reference sequence). This CDR3 region has 17 residues. The CDR3 spells CASSHRLAGSNTGELFF. The DNA of the CDR3 is TGTGCCAGCAGCCATCGACTAGCGGGATCGAACACCGGGGAGCTGTTTTTT.

This clonotype came up a few times. This rearrangement joins TRBV12-3 or TRBV12-4 to TRBJ1-2; no clear D gene. Trimming removed 3 bases at V and 7 bases at J, with 9 bases between. The CDR3 length is 12 residues. CDR3 region: CASSFQVTGYTF. In DNA, the CDR3 is TGTGCCAGCAGTTTTCAGGTTACTGGCTACACCTTC.

The J gene is TRBJ2-5, the V gene TRBV20-1; a weak D match, TRBD1 (6 bases). Germline V lookup: CDR1 DFQATT, CDR2 SNEGSKA (reference sequence). The ends were cut back, 1 base at V and 5 bases at J, with 14 bases in the middle. This CDR3 has 14 residues. Here the CDR3 DNA reads TGCAGTGCTAGAGCTTCAGGGGTATCTGAGACCCAGTACTTC. Translating gives CSARASGVSETQYF.

The chain uses TRBV12-3 or TRBV12-4 and TRBJ2-7; 8 positions match TRBD1. This CDR3 is 16 amino acids long. Trimming at V came to 5 bases and at J to 0 bases, leaving 9 bases not matched to a gene. This CDR3 reads CASSQQGGFVSYEQYF. As DNA, the CDR3 is TGTGCCAGCAGTCAACAGGGGGGCTTCGTCTCCTACGAGCAGTACTTC.

The chain links TRBV3-1 to TRBJ1-1, with D tentatively TRBD1 (5 bases). Trimming removed 0 bases at V and 3 bases at J, with 20 bases between. Per germline, CDR1 LGHDT and CDR2 YNNKEL (reference sequence). This CDR3 is 18 amino acids long. The CDR3 sequence is CASSQDIRWGVRHTEAFF. In DNA, the CDR3 is TGTGCCAGCAGCCAAGATATACGATGGGGGGTAAGGCACACTGAAGCTTTCTTT. Based on the CDR3 plus reference TRBV3-1 and TRBJ1-1, the full variable domain is DTAVSQTPKYLVTQMGNDKSIKCEQNLGHDTMYWYKQDSKKFLKIMFSYNNKELIINETVPNRFSPKSPDKAHLNLHINSLELGDSAVYFCASSQDIRWGVRHTEAFFGQGTRLTVV.

This clonotype has a count of ten or more. The chain has TRBV6-1 and TRBJ1-2, with 9 positions matching TRBD1. This CDR3 has 13 residues. The J segment lost 6 bases and the V segment lost 6 bases, leaving 5 bases of the junction unmatched. Germline CDR1 reads MNHNS; CDR2 reads SASEGT. CDR3 in amino acids: CASSPGTGNGYTF. Written as DNA, the CDR3 is TGTGCCAGCAGCCCCGGGACAGGGAATGGCTACACCTTC.

This sequence joins TRBV4-3 and TRBJ2-3, with TRBD2 matching 8 bases. Germline values: CDR1 LGHNA, CDR2 YSLEER. V dropped 3 bases and J dropped 0; count of bases not matched to a gene: 17. This CDR3 region has 20 residues. CDR3 sequence reads: CASSQVRGGPEKFSTDTQYF. CDR3 nucleotide sequence: TGCGCCAGCAGCCAGGTCCGGGGGGGCCCCGAAAAATTTAGCACAGATACGCAGTATTTT.

The V call is TRBV7-9, the J call TRBJ2-1; D unclear. Germline V gene sequence: CDR1 SEHNR, CDR2 FQNEAQ (reference sequence). V gave up 1 base and J gave up 0 bases, with 10 bases separating them. The CDR3 sequence is 16 residues long. For the CDR3, the DNA is TGTGCCAGCAGCTTAGAGAGATTCAGCTCCTACAATGAGCAGTTCTTC. Translated: CASSLERFSSYNEQFF.

This chain links TRBV6-2 or TRBV6-3 with TRBJ1-5; D gene ambiguous. CDR3 size: 14 residues. V lost 6 bases to trimming and J lost 2 bases, with 11 bases between them. Germline V gives CDR1 MNHEY, CDR2 SVGEGT. This chain's CDR3 is CASRSRQGNQPQHF. For the CDR3, the DNA is TGTGCCAGCAGATCTCGGCAGGGCAATCAGCCCCAGCATTTT.

This clonotype was observed a handful of times. CDR3 amino acids: CASSERAPQTYNEQFF. In DNA form, the CDR3 reads TGTGCCAGCAGTGAAAGGGCCCCGCAGACCTACAATGAGCAGTTCTTC. The rearrangement links TRBV2 to TRBJ2-1; the D is unclear. The V gene's germline CDR1 is SNHLY and CDR2 FYNNEI. This CDR3 comprises 16 residues. V was cut by 2 bases and J by 2 bases, with 13 bases left in between.

The gene calls are TRBV12-3 or TRBV12-4 and TRBJ2-1; 8 bases agree with TRBD2. Unmatched junction bases numbered 5, after V lost 6 bases and J lost 4 bases. The CDR3 covers 14 residues. This chain's CDR3 is CASRRGGVYNEQFF. In DNA form, the CDR3 reads TGTGCCAGCAGACGGGGGGGCGTTTACAATGAGCAGTTCTTC.

This chain uses TRBV27 with TRBJ2-7; 10 bases agree with TRBD2. CDR3 size: 14 residues. Germline CDR1 and CDR2: MNHEY and SMNVEV (reference sequence). Trimming took 8 bases from V and 3 from J; bases not matched to a gene: 7. CDR3 nucleotide sequence: TGTGCCAGCGCCATAGCGGGAGGTCTCTACGAGCAGTACTTC. As protein: CASAIAGGLYEQYF.

The gene calls are TRBV20-1 and TRBJ2-1; D uncertain. The CDR3 has 14 amino acids. Germline values: CDR1 DFQATT, CDR2 SNEGSKA (reference sequence). V gave up 4 bases and J gave up 0 bases, with 10 bases separating them. Here the CDR3 DNA reads TGCAGTGCTAAGGAGTTTAGCTCCTACAATGAGCAGTTCTTC. Protein product: CSAKEFSSYNEQFF.

This clonotype was recorded at least ten times. The gene calls are TRBV24-1 and TRBJ1-2; 7 bases align to TRBD1. Looked up from germline, CDR1 is KGHDR and CDR2 is SFDVKD. The V segment lost 7 bases and the J segment 5 bases; nucleotides outside the gene matches: 3. The CDR3 contains 12 residues. The DNA for the CDR3 is TGTGCCACCAGGGACAGGACTTATGGCTACACCTTC. Translation gives CATRDRTYGYTF.

This chain links TRBV2 with TRBJ2-7; D may correspond to TRBD1 or TRBD2 (5 bases each). CDR3 length: 13 amino acids. Germline V gives CDR1 SNHLY, CDR2 FYNNEI. V was pared by 7 bases and J by 3 bases, with 13 bases between. CDR3 sequence (DNA): TGTGCCAGCATACGGGGCAGCGTCTACGAGCAGTACTTC. It specifies CASIRGSVYEQYF.

The chain combines TRBV7-2 with TRBJ1-1, with D maybe TRBD1 (6 bases). Germline values: CDR1 SGHTA, CDR2 FQGNSA. V gave up 5 bases and J gave up 0 bases, with 13 bases separating them. The CDR3 loop spans 15 amino acids. CDR3 protein: CASSVTGLMNTEAFF. CDR3 nucleotides: TGTGCCAGCAGCGTAACAGGGCTTATGAACACTGAAGCTTTCTTT.

This clonotype turned up a few times. This chain joins TRBV20-1 and TRBJ2-5, with D unclear. V gave up 0 bases and J gave up 3 bases, with 8 bases separating them. The CDR3 consists of 13 residues. Germline V gene data show CDR1 as DFQATT and CDR2 as SNEGSKA (reference sequence). The CDR3 DNA sequence: TGCAGTGCTAGAGATGGGAATGAAGAGACCCAGTACTTC. As protein: CSARDGNEETQYF.

The V call is TRBV5-1, the J call TRBJ2-1; 9 nucleotides agree with TRBD2. Germline values: CDR1 SGHRS, CDR2 YFSETQ. J lost 3 bases, V lost 5 bases, and 9 bases had no gene match. This CDR3 is 16 amino acids long. CDR3 sequence (DNA): TGCGCCAGCAGTAGACTAGCGGTCGAAATCTACAATGAGCAGTTCTTC. Its translation: CASSRLAVEIYNEQFF. The full variable domain, completed using reference TRBV5-1 and TRBJ2-1, is KAGVTQTPRYLIKTRGQQVTLSCSPISGHRSVSWYQQTPGQGLQFLFEYFSETQRNKGNFPGRFSGRQFSNSRSEMNVSTLELGDSALYLCASSRLAVEIYNEQFFGPGTRLTVL.

At least ten counts were recorded for this clonotype. The chain is built from TRBV4-1 and TRBJ2-7; TRBD2 matches at 11 bases. Germline V gene data show CDR1 as MGHRA and CDR2 as YSYEKL. The CDR3 has 14 amino acids. J gave up 7 bases and V 6 bases, and 8 bases lay outside the gene matches. The CDR3 region is CASSLGLAGGEQYF. Here the CDR3 DNA reads TGCGCCAGCAGTCTTGGACTAGCGGGCGGAGAGCAGTACTTC.

The chain joins TRBV10-3 to TRBJ2-7; D unclear. V was cut by 10 bases and J by 1 base, with 8 bases left in between. The CDR3 is 11 residues long. The germline V gene has CDR1 ENHRY and CDR2 SYGVKD. DNA of the CDR3: TGTGCCACCACCTATTCCTACGAGCAGTACTTC. It translates to CATTYSYEQYF.